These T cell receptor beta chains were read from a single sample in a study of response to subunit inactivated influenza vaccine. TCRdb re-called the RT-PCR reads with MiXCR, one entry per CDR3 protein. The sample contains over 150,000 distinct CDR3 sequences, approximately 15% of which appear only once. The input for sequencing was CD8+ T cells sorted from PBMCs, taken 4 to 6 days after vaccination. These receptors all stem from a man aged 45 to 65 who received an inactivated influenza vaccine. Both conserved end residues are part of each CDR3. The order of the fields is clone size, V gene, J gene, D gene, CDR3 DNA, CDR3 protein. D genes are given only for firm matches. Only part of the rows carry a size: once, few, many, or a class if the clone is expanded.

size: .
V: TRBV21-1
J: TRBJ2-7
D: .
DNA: TGTGCCAGCAGCAAGGGACTAGCGGGAGGTACTTCCTCCTACGAGCAGTACTTC
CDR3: CASSKGLAGGTSSYEQYF

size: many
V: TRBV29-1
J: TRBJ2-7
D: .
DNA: TGCAGCGTTGAAGCCGGCAGGGGCCACGAGCAGTACTTC
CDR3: CSVEAGRGHEQYF

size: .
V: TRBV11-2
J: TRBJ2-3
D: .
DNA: TGTGCCAGCAGCTTCCCGTTTGGCGGGTCCACAGATACGCTGTATTTT
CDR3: CASSFPFGGSTDTLYF

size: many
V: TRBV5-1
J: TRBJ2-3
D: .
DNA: TGCGCCAGCAGCGGAGGGAAGATCACTAGCACAGATACGCAGTATTTT
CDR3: CASSGGKITSTDTQYF

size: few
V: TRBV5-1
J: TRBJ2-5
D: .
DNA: TGCGCCAGCAGCCCTTTACGTGGAACGTACCAAGAGACCCAGTACTTC
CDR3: CASSPLRGTYQETQYF

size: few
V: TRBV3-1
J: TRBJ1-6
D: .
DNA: TGTGCCAGCAGCCAAGATCTCGGGGGGAATTCACCCCTCCACTTT
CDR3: CASSQDLGGNSPLHF

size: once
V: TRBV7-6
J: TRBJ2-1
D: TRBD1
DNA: TGTGCCAGCAGCGACGGGACAGCTGAGCAGTTCTTC
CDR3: CASSDGTAEQFF

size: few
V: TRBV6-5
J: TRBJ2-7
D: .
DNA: TGTGCCAGCAGTTACAAGGACTTATCCTACGAGCAGTACTTC
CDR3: CASSYKDLSYEQYF

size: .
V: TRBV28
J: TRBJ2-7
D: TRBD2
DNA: TGTGCCGGACGACGTAGCGGGACAAACTACGAGCAGTACTTC
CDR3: CAGRRSGTNYEQYF

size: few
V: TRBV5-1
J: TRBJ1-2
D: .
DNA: TGCGCCAGCAAACTTACGGCCGGGGGTAATGGCTACACCTTC
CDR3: CASKLTAGGNGYTF

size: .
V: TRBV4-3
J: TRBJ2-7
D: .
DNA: TGCGCCAGCAGCCAAGGGGGAGGGGGAGCATACGAGCAGTACTTC
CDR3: CASSQGGGGAYEQYF

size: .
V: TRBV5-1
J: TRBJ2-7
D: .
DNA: TGCGCCAGCGCAGATACCTACGAGCAGTACTTC
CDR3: CASADTYEQYF

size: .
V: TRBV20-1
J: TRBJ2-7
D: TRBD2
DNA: TGCAGTGCTAGACGAAGGGTCGGACTAGCGGGATACGAGCAGTACTTC
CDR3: CSARRRVGLAGYEQYF

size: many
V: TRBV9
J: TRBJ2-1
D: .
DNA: TGTGCCAGCAGCGTAGGTTTGGGGAATGAGCAGTTCTTC
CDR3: CASSVGLGNEQFF

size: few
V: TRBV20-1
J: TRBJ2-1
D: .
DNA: TGCAGTGCCCCACCTCCGGTATACAATGAGCAGTTCTTC
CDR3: CSAPPPVYNEQFF

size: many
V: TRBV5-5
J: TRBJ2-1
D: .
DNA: TGTGCCAGCAGCCCCCCCGGGACAAATTACAATGAGCAGTTCTTC
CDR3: CASSPPGTNYNEQFF

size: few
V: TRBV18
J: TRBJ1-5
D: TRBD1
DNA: TGTGCCAGCTCACTACAGGGGGCGCGTCAGCCCCAGCATTTT
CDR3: CASSLQGARQPQHF

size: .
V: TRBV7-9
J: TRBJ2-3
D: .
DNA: TGTGCCAGCAGCTTCCCCATGACGATCACAGATACGCAGTATTTT
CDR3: CASSFPMTITDTQYF